The rows below give T cell receptor beta chains drawn from one sample of a study of T-cell reconstitution after alpha-beta-depleted transplantation in children. TCRdb re-analysed the PCR reads in MiXCR, keeping a single row per CDR3 protein. The sample lists 800,000 to 1,000,000 distinct CDR3 sequences; roughly 31% were seen once. Sequenced here: PBMCs, mostly from graft donor cells, sampled 360 days after TCRalphabeta/CD19-depleted stem cell transplant. These receptors were collected from a boy younger than two who had a stem cell transplant for SCID, so the T cells may come from the graft donor. The conserved cysteine and the conserved F or W are not part of the CDR3 here.

TRBV7-2	TRBJ1-1	ASSLSGRQTEAF
TRBV4-1	TRBJ2-3	ASSPRAGGADTQY
TRBV27	TRBJ2-1	ASSLSEREQF
TRBV6-2/TRBV6-3	TRBJ2-7	ASSATGEEY
TRBV6-1	TRBJ2-7	ASRKGSVTYEQY
TRBV12-3/TRBV12-4	TRBJ2-1	ASSFPSETTRYYNEQF
TRBV2	TRBJ2-3	ASSEERGEIDTQY
TRBV29-1	TRBJ2-2	SVVATNTGELF
TRBV9	TRBJ2-1	ASSVGRTRRNEQF
TRBV11-1	TRBJ2-7	ASSLTDRYEQY
TRBV18	TRBJ1-2	ASSPPLQHYGYT
TRBV25-1	TRBJ1-2	ATQSPTGDGYT
TRBV9	TRBJ2-2	ASSIQRTGELF
TRBV12-3/TRBV12-4	TRBJ1-5	ASRDPGSYQPQH
TRBV7-2	TRBJ1-2	ASSFYVQENYGYT
TRBV6-5	TRBJ1-4	ASSYSGRVGQANEKLF
TRBV18	TRBJ2-4	ASSNKTGENIQY
TRBV30	TRBJ2-7	AWSIDSYEQY
TRBV12-3/TRBV12-4	TRBJ1-2	ASSRLNYGYT
TRBV20-1	TRBJ1-2	SASRDRGPPYGYT
TRBV19	TRBJ1-1	ASIGAIRGGKEMRVGTEAF
TRBV12-3/TRBV12-4	TRBJ1-2	ASSRAGGRVSNYGYT
TRBV7-6	TRBJ2-7	ASSLAGRTGVNEQY
TRBV3-1	TRBJ2-3	ASSQERVPSTDTQY
TRBV5-1	TRBJ2-4	ASSTGTVLAKNIQY
TRBV12-3/TRBV12-4	TRBJ2-1	ASTLRGAANYNEQF
TRBV6-2/TRBV6-3	TRBJ2-2	ASSYGRSRELF
TRBV6-1	TRBJ2-1	ASSRRVSSYNEQF
TRBV20-1	TRBJ2-3	SARGTLTQY
TRBV28	TRBJ2-3	ASSPGLETDTQY
TRBV28	TRBJ2-3	ASSLAQASGSTDTQY
TRBV6-2/TRBV6-3	TRBJ2-3	ASSYSSSVAGATDTQY
TRBV4-3	TRBJ1-2	ASSQDVGDGYT
TRBV3-1	TRBJ2-1	ASSQVSGVYNEQF
TRBV28	TRBJ2-4	ASTKTGTKNIQY
TRBV24-1	TRBJ2-7	ATSDPLSGGAPLSEQY
TRBV4-3	TRBJ2-5	ASSQDRAEETQY
TRBV20-1	TRBJ2-3	SARDSYSGGVPDTQY
TRBV5-1	TRBJ2-3	ASSTYLYTDTQY
TRBV5-1	TRBJ2-3	ASTPGLAGGDTQY
TRBV5-1	TRBJ2-3	ASSYRTTATDTQY
TRBV5-1	TRBJ2-1	ASSLAMPYNEQF
TRBV12-3/TRBV12-4	TRBJ1-3	ASTPTGSSGNTIY
TRBV7-2	TRBJ2-1	ASSPRRESEQF
TRBV2	TRBJ1-4	ASRSSGTTNEKLF
TRBV9	TRBJ2-2	ASSVVPGGYGRAGELF
TRBV7-9	TRBJ1-5	ASSLGSRGNQPQH
TRBV9	TRBJ1-3	ASSVGDNLSGNTIY
TRBV28	TRBJ2-1	ASSLVSSSSYNEQF
TRBV6-2/TRBV6-3	TRBJ2-4	ASSLRGGPVIQY
TRBV28	TRBJ2-1	ASSKLESVYNEQF
TRBV20-1	TRBJ1-1	SGTGHTNTEAF